The clone carrying this T cell receptor (beta chain) was counted many times. Its antigen is still unknown. This entry comes from a study of T cells in Graves' hyperthyroidism and ophthalmopathy. General study points: Ophthalmopathy was separated from stable hyperthyroidism by a 13 V-J model.

The V gene's germline CDR1 is SGHNT and CDR2 YENEEA. V shed 0 bases, J shed 5 bases, and the junction held 2 bases outside the gene matches. CDR3 length equals 14 residues. RNA transcripts were the template for amplifying TCR beta CDR3 regions. The HTBI primer set was used in a first-round RT-PCR of the TCR CDR3. TCRdb recomputed calls from the multiplex PCR reads with MiXCR, one row per CDR3 protein. The sample holds 300,000 to 500,000 distinct CDR3 sequences, more than 12% seen once. The sequence came from a middle-aged man with Graves' ophthalmopathy. The sequencing sample was made of blood. J is TRBJ1-2 and V is TRBV11-3, with 8 bases identical to TRBD1. CDR3 residues: CASSLDRTGYGYTF. CDR3 coding DNA: TGTGCCAGCAGCTTAGACCGGACAGGGTATGGCTACACCTTC.